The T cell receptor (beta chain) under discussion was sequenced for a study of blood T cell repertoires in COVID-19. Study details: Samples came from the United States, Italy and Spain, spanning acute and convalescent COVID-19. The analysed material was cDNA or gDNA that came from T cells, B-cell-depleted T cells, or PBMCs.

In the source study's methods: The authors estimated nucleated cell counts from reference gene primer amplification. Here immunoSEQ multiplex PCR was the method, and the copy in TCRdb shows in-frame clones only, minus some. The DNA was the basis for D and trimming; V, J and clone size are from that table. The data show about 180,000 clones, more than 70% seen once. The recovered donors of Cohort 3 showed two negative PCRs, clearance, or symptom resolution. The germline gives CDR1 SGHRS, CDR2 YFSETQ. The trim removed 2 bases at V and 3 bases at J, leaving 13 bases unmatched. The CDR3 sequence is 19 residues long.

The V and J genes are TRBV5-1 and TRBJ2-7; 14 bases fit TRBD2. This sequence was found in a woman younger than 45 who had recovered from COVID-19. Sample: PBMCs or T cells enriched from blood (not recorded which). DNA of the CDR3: TGCGCCAGCAGCTTCCCGTCGGGACAGGGGACTAGCGGGAGCTACGAGCAGTACTTC. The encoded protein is CASSFPSGQGTSGSYEQYF.